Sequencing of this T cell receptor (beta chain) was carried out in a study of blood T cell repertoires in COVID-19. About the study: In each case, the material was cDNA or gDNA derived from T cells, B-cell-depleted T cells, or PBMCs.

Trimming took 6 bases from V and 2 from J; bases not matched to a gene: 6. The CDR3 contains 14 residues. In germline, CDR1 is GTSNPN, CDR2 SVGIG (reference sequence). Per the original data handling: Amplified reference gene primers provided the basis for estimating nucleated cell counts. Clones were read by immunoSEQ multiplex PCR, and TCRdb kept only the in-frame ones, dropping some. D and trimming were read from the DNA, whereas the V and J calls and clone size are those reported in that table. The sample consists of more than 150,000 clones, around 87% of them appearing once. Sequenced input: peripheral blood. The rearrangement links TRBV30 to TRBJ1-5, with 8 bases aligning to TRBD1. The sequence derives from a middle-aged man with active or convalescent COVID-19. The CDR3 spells CACQTGDGNQPQHF. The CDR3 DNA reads TGTGCCTGCCAGACAGGGGATGGCAATCAGCCCCAGCATTTT.